These T cell receptor beta chains were read from a single sample in a study of cytomegalovirus exposure and HLA in healthy donors. Profiled with immunoSEQ multiplex PCR; TCRdb holds only in-frame clones, not every one. The data show about 150,000 clones, approximately 80% seen once. The material sequenced was PBMCs. These receptors came from a woman between 35 and 50 years old in good health and CMV-seronegative. CDR3s include the opening cysteine and the closing phenylalanine or tryptophan. A D gene is named only where the DNA matches it firmly. Not all rows give a size; the values are once, few, many and, for expanded clones, a class.

>.|TRBV15|.|TRBJ1-4
TGTGCCACCAGGCGGGATGGGCCTCACACCACAACTAATGAAAAACTGTTTTTT
CATRRDGPHTTTNEKLFF
>many|TRBV6-4|.|TRBJ1-2
TGTGCCAGCAGTGAGGCAGGGGATATTAACTATGGCTACACCTTC
CASSEAGDINYGYTF
>.|TRBV5-1|.|TRBJ2-1
TGCGCCAGCAGCTTGGGCAGTCAGGGCAATGAGCAGTTCTTC
CASSLGSQGNEQFF
>.|TRBV27|TRBD1|TRBJ2-7
TGTGCCAGCAGTTTAAGAACAGGGGGAACGGGCGAGCAGTACTTC
CASSLRTGGTGEQYF
>.|TRBV30|.|TRBJ2-5
TGTGCCTGGGGGAGGAGGACTCGCGAGACCCAGTACTTC
CAWGRRTRETQYF
>.|TRBV27|.|TRBJ1-5
TGTGCCAGTGGGTTACTGGGCAGGGGTGATCAGCCCCAGCATTTT
CASGLLGRGDQPQHF
>once|TRBV5-1|TRBD2|TRBJ2-3
TGCGCCAGCAGCTCTCTGGGACTAGGGGTAGATACGCAGTATTTT
CASSSLGLGVDTQYF
>.|TRBV5-1|.|TRBJ2-7
TGCGCCAGCAGCGCCACCTTACAGGTCTCCTACGAGCAGTACTTC
CASSATLQVSYEQYF
>.|TRBV4-2|.|TRBJ1-1
TGTGCCAGCAGCCGGGTGGGGAGGGGGAACACTGAAGCTTTCTTT
CASSRVGRGNTEAFF
>.|TRBV29-1|TRBD1|TRBJ2-3
TGCAGCGTTGAAGATCTGGGACAGGGGACAGATACGCAGTATTTT
CSVEDLGQGTDTQYF
>few|TRBV29-1|TRBD1|TRBJ2-5
TGCAGCGTTGAAGGGACAGGCCTCGAGTCTGGGCAGTACTTC
CSVEGTGLESGQYF
>once|TRBV7-9|.|TRBJ1-5
TGTTCCAGCAGCCCAGGTTTCAATCAGCCCCAGCATTTT
CSSSPGFNQPQHF
>.|TRBV18|.|TRBJ1-4
TGTGCCAGCTCACCTGCCGGGTTTGAGGAAAAACTGGTTTTT
CASSPAGFEEKLVF
>few|TRBV20-1|.|TRBJ1-5
TGCAGTGCTAGGGGGGGGGAGCCCCAGCATTTT
CSARGGEPQHF
>.|TRBV4-1|TRBD1|TRBJ1-2
TGCGCCAGCAGCCAAAACGACAGGGGAGACTATGGCTACACCTTC
CASSQNDRGDYGYTF
>few|TRBV18|.|TRBJ2-7
TGTGCCAGCTCACTGGCAGGGAAGGGGACCTACGAGCAGTACTTC
CASSLAGKGTYEQYF
>once|TRBV30|.|TRBJ2-5
TGTGCCTGGAACAATCGGGGTAGCGCCGTAGAGACCCAGTACTTC
CAWNNRGSAVETQYF
>.|TRBV9|.|TRBJ1-1
TGTGCCAGCACCCGAGGACGGGAGACTCTTACTGAAGCTTTCTTT
CASTRGRETLTEAFF
>.|TRBV6-1|TRBD1|TRBJ2-5
TGTGCCAGCAGGACCCGGGACAGGGGCAGGGAGACCCAGTACTTC
CASRTRDRGRETQYF
>.|TRBV27|TRBD2|TRBJ2-1
TGTGCCAGCAGTTTATCGTCGCTAGCGGGAGTATTGAGAGGTTTACCGTACAATGAGCAGTTCTTC
CASSLSSLAGVLRGLPYNEQFF
>.|TRBV18|.|TRBJ1-1
TGTGCCAGCTCACCGCGACAGGAGAACACTGAAGCTTTCTTT
CASSPRQENTEAFF
>.|TRBV5-6|TRBD1|TRBJ1-4
TGTGCCAGCAGGTTGACAGGGGATAATGAAAAACTGTTTTTT
CASRLTGDNEKLFF
>.|TRBV7-2|TRBD2|TRBJ2-1
TGTGCCAGCAGCTCGGGACTAGTGGGTGGTGAGCAGTTCTTC
CASSSGLVGGEQFF
>few|TRBV10-1|TRBD1|TRBJ1-2
TGCGCCAGCAGTTCACAGGGGGTTTGGGGTTGGGAGGACTATGGCTACACCTTC
CASSSQGVWGWEDYGYTF
>.|TRBV5-1|.|TRBJ2-7
TGCGCCAGCAGCTTGGAGGAACTAGGCCCCTACGAGCAGTACTTC
CASSLEELGPYEQYF
>.|TRBV5-6|.|TRBJ1-5
TGTGCCAGCAGCTTTGCGGGACGCTATAGCAATCAGCCCCAGCATTTT
CASSFAGRYSNQPQHF
>.|TRBV5-1|TRBD1|TRBJ2-5
TGCGCCAGCAGCCCGGGACAGGGGGCAGAGACCCAGTACTTC
CASSPGQGAETQYF
>.|TRBV5-1|.|TRBJ2-5
TGCGCCAGCAGCTTTTTCGGGGTTGCCGAAGAGACCCAGTACTTC
CASSFFGVAEETQYF
>.|TRBV10-3|.|TRBJ1-1
TGTGCCACACAGGAACTCACTGAAGCTTTCTTT
CATQELTEAFF
>.|TRBV28|.|TRBJ1-2
TGTGCCAGCAGTTTGACGGGATATGGCTACACCTTC
CASSLTGYGYTF
>few|TRBV7-2|.|TRBJ2-1
TGTGCCAGCAGCTTAGCGGGAGTCTCCTACAATGAGCAGTTCTTC
CASSLAGVSYNEQFF
>.|TRBV4-1|TRBD1|TRBJ1-1
TGCGCCAGCAGCCAGGGGGACAGTGGGTGGGCTTTCTTT
CASSQGDSGWAFF
>.|TRBV9|.|TRBJ1-4
TGTGCCAGCAGCGGACGCCCGGGACTGATAACAGAGGGGGAAAAACTGTTTTTT
CASSGRPGLITEGEKLFF
>.|TRBV5-1|.|TRBJ1-2
TGCGCCAGCAGCAGAGGGGGACCGCAGAACTATGGCTACACCTTC
CASSRGGPQNYGYTF
>.|TRBV6-5|.|TRBJ2-5
TGTGCCAGCAGTTCCTACAGGGCTCCCGGGGGGGAGACCCAGTACTTC
CASSSYRAPGGETQYF
>.|TRBV13|.|TRBJ1-5
TGTGCCAGCAGGAATGCCGGTAGCAATCAGCCCCAGCATTTT
CASRNAGSNQPQHF
>.|TRBV2|TRBD1|TRBJ1-4
TGTGCCAGCAGCCAACAGGGGGTGGGGGAAAAACTGTTTTTT
CASSQQGVGEKLFF
>few|TRBV2|.|TRBJ1-1
TGTGCCAGCCAAACGGGGGTAATAAAGAACACTGAAGCTTTCTTT
CASQTGVIKNTEAFF
>.|TRBV2|TRBD2|TRBJ2-1
TGTGCCACCGGGGGACTAGCGGGGGGAGATGAGCAGTTCTTC
CATGGLAGGDEQFF
>.|TRBV14|.|TRBJ2-7
TGTGCCAGCAGCCGCCGGACAGTCTACGAGCAGTACTTC
CASSRRTVYEQYF
>.|TRBV19|TRBD1|TRBJ2-2
TGTGCCAGTAGTATAGAGGCCAGGGGGACCGGGGAGCTGTTTTTT
CASSIEARGTGELFF
>.|TRBV10-2|TRBD1|TRBJ1-1
TGCGCCAGCAGTGATACAGGGGGCGGGATGAACACTGAAGCTTTCTTT
CASSDTGGGMNTEAFF
>.|TRBV29-1|.|TRBJ2-7
TGCAGCGTTGAAGCGGGGGTCGGCGAGCAGTACTTC
CSVEAGVGEQYF
>.|TRBV2|.|TRBJ1-1
TGTGCCAGCAGTGAACTTCAGGGTTGGACTGAAGCTTTCTTT
CASSELQGWTEAFF
>once|TRBV5-6|.|TRBJ1-2
TGTGCCAGCAGCTTGGGTCTCTATGGCTACACCTTC
CASSLGLYGYTF
>.|TRBV5-1|.|TRBJ1-1
TGCGCCAGCAGCTTGGGACACCAGAACACTGAAGCTTTCTTT
CASSLGHQNTEAFF
>few|TRBV9|TRBD1|TRBJ2-7
TGTGCCAGCAGCCCCGGGGACAGAACCTACGAGCAGTACTTC
CASSPGDRTYEQYF
>few|TRBV7-9|TRBD1|TRBJ2-7
TGTGCCAGCAGTCCCCCGTATAGGACAGGGGGCTCCTACGAGCAGTACTTC
CASSPPYRTGGSYEQYF